Listed below are T cell receptor beta chains from one sample, sequenced in a study of immune characterization of retroperitoneal liposarcoma. TCRdb reprocessed the PCR reads with MiXCR, giving one entry per CDR3 protein. In the table there are 2,500 to 4,000 distinct CDR3 sequences, roughly 45% of which are singletons. Input material: tumor tissue. The receptors derive from a male donor with retroperitoneal liposarcoma. Each CDR3 is given with its conserved first and last residue. The D gene is left open where the match is weak. Part of the rows lack a size; the others show once, few, many or a class for expanded clones.

clone_size j_call v_call d_call cdr3_nt cdr3_aa
. TRBJ2-3 TRBV6-1 . TGTGCCAGCAGTGAGGGGGCTAGCAGCACAGATACGCAGTATTTT CASSEGASSTDTQYF
. TRBJ2-7 TRBV4-3 TRBD1 TGCGCCAGCAGCCGAGAACCCGAGGGGGCGTACGAGCAGTACTTC CASSREPEGAYEQYF
. TRBJ2-7 TRBV12-3/TRBV12-4 . TGTGCCAGCAGTTTTGCAGGGACCTCAAACAATGAGCAGTACTTC CASSFAGTSNNEQYF
. TRBJ2-5 TRBV6-1 TRBD2 TGTGCCAGCAGTGAAGCGGTAGGCGGGGGCCAAGAGACCCAGTACTTC CASSEAVGGGQETQYF
many TRBJ2-1 TRBV27 TRBD2 TGTGCCAGCACCAGCGGGATATTTAGTGAGCAGTTCTTC CASTSGIFSEQFF
. TRBJ2-1 TRBV6-1 . TGTGCCAGCAGTGTAAACCCAGGCTCCTACAATGAGCAGTTCTTC CASSVNPGSYNEQFF
. TRBJ2-1 TRBV12-3/TRBV12-4 . TGTGCCAGCAGTTTAGAGCAAGGGGCTGGATACAATGAGCAGTTCTTC CASSLEQGAGYNEQFF
few TRBJ2-1 TRBV7-2 . TGTGCCAGCAGCTTACATGGGACTCAGCAGTTCTTC CASSLHGTQQFF
. TRBJ2-5 TRBV6-5 . TGTGCCAGCAGTGATATGGTGGGACAAGAGACCCAGTACTTC CASSDMVGQETQYF
. TRBJ2-3 TRBV6-1 . TGTGCCAGCAGTGACTTCGGGATGGCTAGCACAGATACGCAGTATTTT CASSDFGMASTDTQYF
few TRBJ2-1 TRBV7-3 TRBD2 TGTGCCAGCAGCTTATTGGGTAGCGGGCCTAATGAGCAGTTCTTC CASSLLGSGPNEQFF
. TRBJ2-4 TRBV7-2 TRBD1 TGTGCCAGCAGTTACGACAGGGGGCTGAACATTCAGTACTTC CASSYDRGLNIQYF
few TRBJ1-3 TRBV5-4 . TGTGCCAGCAGCTTGGGAAAAGACTCTGGAAACACCATATATTTT CASSLGKDSGNTIYF
. TRBJ2-1 TRBV5-6 . TGTGCCAGCAGTCGGAAGAGGGACCTACTCTACAATGAGCAGTTCTTC CASSRKRDLLYNEQFF
few TRBJ2-7 TRBV6-6 . TGTGCCAGCAGTTACGGACCTAGCTCCTACGAGCAGTACTTC CASSYGPSSYEQYF
. TRBJ2-7 TRBV7-8 . TGTGCCAGCAGCTTAGAGGGTGCAGATCCGCACAATGAGCAGTACTTC CASSLEGADPHNEQYF
. TRBJ2-1 TRBV27 . TGTGCCAGCAGTTTAGCGAGGGTTAATGAGCAGTTCTTC CASSLARVNEQFF